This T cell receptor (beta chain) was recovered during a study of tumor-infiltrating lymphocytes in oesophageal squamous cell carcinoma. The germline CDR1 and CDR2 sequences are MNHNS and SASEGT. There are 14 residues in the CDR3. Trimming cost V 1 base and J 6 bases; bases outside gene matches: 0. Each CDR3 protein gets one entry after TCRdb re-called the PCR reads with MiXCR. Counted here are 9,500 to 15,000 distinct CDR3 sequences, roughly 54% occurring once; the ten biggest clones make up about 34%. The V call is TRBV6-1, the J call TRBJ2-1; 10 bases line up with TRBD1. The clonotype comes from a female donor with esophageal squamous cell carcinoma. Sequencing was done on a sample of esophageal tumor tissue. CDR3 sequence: CASSEGTGGNEQFF. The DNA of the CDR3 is TGTGCCAGCAGTGAAGGGACAGGGGGCAATGAGCAGTTCTTC.